The sequence of this T cell receptor (beta chain) was determined in a study of T cells in women clearing cervical HPV infection. About the research overall: Case blood was drawn a median approximately 21 weeks after lesion detection.

TCR beta CDR3 amplified by multiplex PCR from roughly 1,100 ng genomic DNA. The repertoire was sequenced with immunoSEQ multiplex PCR; TCRdb's copy has only in-frame clones and lacks some. The listing contains 15,000 to 20,000 clones. Germline values: CDR1 GTSNPN, CDR2 SVGIG (reference sequence). This CDR3 spans 16 amino acids. Trimming cost V 5 bases and J 1 base, with 15 bases left between them. To note about this clone: Its antigen is as yet unknown. The DNA ends 3 residues before the CDR3 does, and the rest of the CDR3 is filled in from the germline J gene.

The study, taken as a whole, reports: TRBV6-7 relative abundance averaged roughly 0.099% in cases and about 0.17% in controls.

HPV was found by MY09/MY11 PCR and dot-blot genotyping. The chain has TRBV30 and TRBJ2-6; a weak D match, TRBD1 (6 bases). The sequence derives from a woman aged 18 to 75 with a cervical HPV16 infection that either progressed to CIN3+ or cleared (not recorded which). The sequenced sample was blood buffy coat. CDR3 DNA, as far as it was read: TGTGCCTGGCGCGCCACCGGGACATCTGGGGCCAACGTC. It encodes CAWRATGTSGANV. The CDR3 in full is CAWRATGTSGANVLTF.